This entry describes one TCR beta chain. This entry is derived from a study of cytomegalovirus exposure and HLA in healthy donors. PCR employed 60 Vbeta and 13 Jbeta primers. Produced via immunoSEQ multiplex PCR; TCRdb's table is partial and in-frame only. Of 90,000 to 130,000 clones listed, more than 65% are singletons. This CDR3 is built from 14 residues. The ends lost 3 bases at V and 2 bases at J; junction bases unmatched: 3. Germline V gene sequence: CDR1 MGHDK, CDR2 SYGVNS. This TCR came from a man aged 25 to 45 in good health and CMV-seropositive. Specimen: PBMCs. V is TRBV25-1 and J is TRBJ2-5, with 7 nucleotides matching TRBD2. The chain's CDR3 is CASSDSAGQETQYF. Here the CDR3 DNA reads TGTGCCAGCAGTGACTCAGCGGGGCAAGAGACCCAGTACTTC.